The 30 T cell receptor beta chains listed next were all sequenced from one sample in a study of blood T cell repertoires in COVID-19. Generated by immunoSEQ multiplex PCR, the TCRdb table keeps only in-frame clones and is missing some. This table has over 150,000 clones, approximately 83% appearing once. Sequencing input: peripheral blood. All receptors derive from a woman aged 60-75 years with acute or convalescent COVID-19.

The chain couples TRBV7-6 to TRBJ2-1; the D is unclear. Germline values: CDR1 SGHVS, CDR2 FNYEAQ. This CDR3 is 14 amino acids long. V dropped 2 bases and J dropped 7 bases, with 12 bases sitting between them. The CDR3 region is CASSLLASQNEQFF. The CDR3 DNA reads TGTGCCAGCAGCTTACTTGCGTCCCAAAATGAGCAGTTCTTC.

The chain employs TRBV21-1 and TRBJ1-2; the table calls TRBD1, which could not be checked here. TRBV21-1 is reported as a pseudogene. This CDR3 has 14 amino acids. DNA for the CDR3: TGTGCCAGCAGCAAAGATTACAGGTCCTATGGCTACACCTTC. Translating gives CASSKDYRSYGYTF.

The CDR3 region is CASTPGRLAGNTGELFF. In DNA form, the CDR3 reads TGTGCCAGCACCCCCGGTAGGCTAGCGGGGAACACCGGGGAGCTGTTTTTT. The chain couples TRBV6-2 or TRBV6-3 to TRBJ2-2; TRBD2 matches at 8 bases. This CDR3 is built from 17 residues. J lost 1 base, V lost 7 bases, and 11 bases had no gene match. CDR1 and CDR2 (germline): MNHEY, SVGEGT.

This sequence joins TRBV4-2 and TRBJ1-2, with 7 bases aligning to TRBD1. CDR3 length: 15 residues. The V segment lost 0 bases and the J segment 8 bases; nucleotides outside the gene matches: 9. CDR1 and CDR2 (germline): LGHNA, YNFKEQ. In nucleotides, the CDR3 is TGTGCCAGCAGCCAAGACCCCCGGACAGGCGGCGGCTACACCTTC. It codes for CASSQDPRTGGGYTF.

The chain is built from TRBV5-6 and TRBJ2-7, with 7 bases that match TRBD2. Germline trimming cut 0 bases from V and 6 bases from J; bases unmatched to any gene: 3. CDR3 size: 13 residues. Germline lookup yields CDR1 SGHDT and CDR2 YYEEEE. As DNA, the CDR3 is TGTGCCAGCAGCTTGGTGCGGGGGTTCGAGCAGTACTTC. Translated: CASSLVRGFEQYF.

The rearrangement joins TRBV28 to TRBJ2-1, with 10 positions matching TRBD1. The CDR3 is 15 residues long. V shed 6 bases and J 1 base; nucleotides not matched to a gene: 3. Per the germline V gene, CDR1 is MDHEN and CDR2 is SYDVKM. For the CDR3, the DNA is TGTGCCAGCAGACCGGGACAGGGGTCCTACAATGAGCAGTTCTTC. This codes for CASRPGQGSYNEQFF.

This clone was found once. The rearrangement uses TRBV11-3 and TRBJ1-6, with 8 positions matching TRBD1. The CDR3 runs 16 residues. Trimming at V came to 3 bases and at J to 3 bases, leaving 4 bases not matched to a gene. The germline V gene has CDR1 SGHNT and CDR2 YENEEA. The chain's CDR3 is CASSLGQAIYNSPLHF. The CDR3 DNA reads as TGTGCCAGCAGCTTGGGACAGGCGATCTATAATTCACCCCTCCACTTT.

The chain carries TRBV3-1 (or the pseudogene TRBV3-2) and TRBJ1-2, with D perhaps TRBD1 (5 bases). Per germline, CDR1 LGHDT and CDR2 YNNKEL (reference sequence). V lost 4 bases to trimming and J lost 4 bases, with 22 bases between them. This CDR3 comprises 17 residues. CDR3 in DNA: TGTGCCAGCAGCCTACACCTAGGATGGGGGGAGAGCTATGGCTACACCTTC. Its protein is CASSLHLGWGESYGYTF.

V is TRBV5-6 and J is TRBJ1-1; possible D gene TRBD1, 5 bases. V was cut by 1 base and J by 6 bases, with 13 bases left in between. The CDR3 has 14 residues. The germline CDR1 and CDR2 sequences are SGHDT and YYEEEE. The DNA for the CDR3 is TGTGCCAGCAGCTTGAAGCCAGGGATGCCTGAAGCTTTCTTT. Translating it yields CASSLKPGMPEAFF.

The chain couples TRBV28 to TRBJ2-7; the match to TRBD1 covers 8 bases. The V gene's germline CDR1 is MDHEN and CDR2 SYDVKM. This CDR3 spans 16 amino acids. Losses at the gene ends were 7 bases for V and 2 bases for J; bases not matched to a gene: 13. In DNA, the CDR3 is TGTGCCAGCACTACCTTCGGACAGGGCGCACCCTACGAGCAGTACTTC. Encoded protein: CASTTFGQGAPYEQYF.

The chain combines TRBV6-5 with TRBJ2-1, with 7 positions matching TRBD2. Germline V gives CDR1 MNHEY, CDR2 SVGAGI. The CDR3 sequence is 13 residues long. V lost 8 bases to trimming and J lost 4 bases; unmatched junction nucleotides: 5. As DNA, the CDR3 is TGTGCCAGCGCGGGACTAAGTTACAATGAGCAGTTCTTC. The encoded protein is CASAGLSYNEQFF.

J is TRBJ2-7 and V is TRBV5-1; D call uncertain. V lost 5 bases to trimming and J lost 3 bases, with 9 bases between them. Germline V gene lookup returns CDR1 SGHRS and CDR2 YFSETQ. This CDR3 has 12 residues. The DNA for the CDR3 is TGCGCCAGCAGGGCCGACTTCTACGAGCAGTACTTC. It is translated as CASRADFYEQYF.

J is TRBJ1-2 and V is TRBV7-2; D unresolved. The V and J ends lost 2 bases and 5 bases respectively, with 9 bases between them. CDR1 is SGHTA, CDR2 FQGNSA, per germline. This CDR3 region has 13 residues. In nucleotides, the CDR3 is TGTGCCAGCAGCTTAAGGCAGACATATGGCTACACCTTC. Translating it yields CASSLRQTYGYTF.

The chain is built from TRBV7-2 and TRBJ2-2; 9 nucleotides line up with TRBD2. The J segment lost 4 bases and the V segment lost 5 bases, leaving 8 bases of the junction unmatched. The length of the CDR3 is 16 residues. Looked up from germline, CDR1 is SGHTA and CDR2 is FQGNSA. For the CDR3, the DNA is TGTGCCAGCAGCCTGAGTCCACTAGCGGGCACCGGGGAGCTGTTTTTT. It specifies CASSLSPLAGTGELFF.

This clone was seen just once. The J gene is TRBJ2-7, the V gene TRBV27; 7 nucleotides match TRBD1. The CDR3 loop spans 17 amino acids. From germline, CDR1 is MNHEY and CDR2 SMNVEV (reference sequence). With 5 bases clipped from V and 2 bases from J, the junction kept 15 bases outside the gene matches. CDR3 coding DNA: TGTGCCAGCAGTACAACTTTCCCGGGACAGAGGCCCTACGAGCAGTACTTC. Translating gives CASSTTFPGQRPYEQYF.

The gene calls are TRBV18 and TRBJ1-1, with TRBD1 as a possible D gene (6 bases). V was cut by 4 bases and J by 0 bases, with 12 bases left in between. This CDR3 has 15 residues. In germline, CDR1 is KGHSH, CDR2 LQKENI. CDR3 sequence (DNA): TGTGCCAGCTCACGGGCGGACAGTTTGAACACTGAAGCTTTCTTT. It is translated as CASSRADSLNTEAFF.

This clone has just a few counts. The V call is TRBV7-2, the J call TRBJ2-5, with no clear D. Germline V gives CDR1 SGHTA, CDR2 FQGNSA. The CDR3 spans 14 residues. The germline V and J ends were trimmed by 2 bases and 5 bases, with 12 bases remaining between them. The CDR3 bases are TGTGCCAGCAGCTTAACCAGGTGGTCGGAGACCCAGTACTTC. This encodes CASSLTRWSETQYF.

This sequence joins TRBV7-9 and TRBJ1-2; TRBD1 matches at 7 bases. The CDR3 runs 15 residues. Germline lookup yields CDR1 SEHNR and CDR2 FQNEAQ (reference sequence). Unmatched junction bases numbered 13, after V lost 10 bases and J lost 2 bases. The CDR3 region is CATEPGTATNYGYTF. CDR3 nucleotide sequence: TGTGCCACGGAACCCGGGACAGCCACAAACTATGGCTACACCTTC.

This chain's CDR3 is CASSTRTSSRSYNEQFF. DNA of the CDR3: TGTGCCAGCAGCACCCGGACTAGCTCACGATCCTACAATGAGCAGTTCTTC. The rearrangement uses TRBV9 and TRBJ2-1, with 8 bases identical to TRBD2. Germline V gene sequence: CDR1 SGDLS, CDR2 YYNGEE. The V segment lost 4 bases and the J segment 1 base; nucleotides outside the gene matches: 10. The CDR3 runs to 17 residues.

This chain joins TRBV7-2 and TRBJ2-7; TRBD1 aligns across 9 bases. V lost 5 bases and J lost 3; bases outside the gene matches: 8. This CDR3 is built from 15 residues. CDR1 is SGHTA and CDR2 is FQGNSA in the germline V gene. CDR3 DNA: TGTGCCAGCAGCGTACCGGGACAGGGCGACTACGAGCAGTACTTC. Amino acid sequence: CASSVPGQGDYEQYF.

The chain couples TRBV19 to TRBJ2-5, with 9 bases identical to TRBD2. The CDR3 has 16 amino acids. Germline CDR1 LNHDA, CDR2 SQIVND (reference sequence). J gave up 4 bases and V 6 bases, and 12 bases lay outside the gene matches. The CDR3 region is CASSAGGERMGETQYF. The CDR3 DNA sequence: TGTGCCAGTAGCGCGGGGGGGGAACGGATGGGAGAGACCCAGTACTTC.

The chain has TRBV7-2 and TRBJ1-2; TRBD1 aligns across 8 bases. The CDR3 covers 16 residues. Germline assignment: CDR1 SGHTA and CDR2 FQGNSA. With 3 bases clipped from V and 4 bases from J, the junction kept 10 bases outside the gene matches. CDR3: CASSFFQGASSYGYTF. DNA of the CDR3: TGTGCCAGCAGCTTTTTCCAGGGGGCAAGCAGCTATGGCTACACCTTC.

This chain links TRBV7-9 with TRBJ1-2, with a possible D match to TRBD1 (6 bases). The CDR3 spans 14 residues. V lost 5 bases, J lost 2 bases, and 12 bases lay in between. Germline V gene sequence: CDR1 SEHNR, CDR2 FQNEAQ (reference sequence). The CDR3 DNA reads TGTGCCAGCAGCCCAGGCGACAGGAACTATGGCTACACCTTC. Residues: CASSPGDRNYGYTF.

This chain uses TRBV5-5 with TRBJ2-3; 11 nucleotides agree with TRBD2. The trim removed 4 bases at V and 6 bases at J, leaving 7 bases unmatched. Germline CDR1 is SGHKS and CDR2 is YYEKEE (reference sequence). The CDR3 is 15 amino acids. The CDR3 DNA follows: TGTGCCAGCAGCCCACTAGCGGGGGTGGGGGATACGCAGTATTTT. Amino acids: CASSPLAGVGDTQYF. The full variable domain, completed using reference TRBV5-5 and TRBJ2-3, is DAGVTQSPTHLIKTRGQQVTLRCSPISGHKSVSWYQQVLGQGPQFIFQYYEKEERGRGNFPDRFSARQFPNYSSELNVNALLLGDSALYLCASSPLAGVGDTQYFGPGTRLTVL.

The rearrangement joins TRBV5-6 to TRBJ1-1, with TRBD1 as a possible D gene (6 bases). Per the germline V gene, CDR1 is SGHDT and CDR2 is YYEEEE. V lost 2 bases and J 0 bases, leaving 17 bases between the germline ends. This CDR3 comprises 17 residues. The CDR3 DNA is TGTGCCAGCAGCTTCCCCACCCGACAGGATCTGAACACTGAAGCTTTCTTT. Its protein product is CASSFPTRQDLNTEAFF.

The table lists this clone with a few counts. CDR3 sequence: CASSLKGTVALGELFF. The CDR3 nucleotides read TGTGCCAGCAGCTTAAAAGGGACAGTTGCTTTGGGGGAGCTGTTTTTT. The rearrangement joins TRBV7-9 to TRBJ2-2; 7 nucleotides line up with TRBD1. There are 16 residues in the CDR3. The germline gives CDR1 SEHNR, CDR2 FQNEAQ (reference sequence). The V segment lost 2 bases and the J segment 8 bases; nucleotides outside the gene matches: 11.

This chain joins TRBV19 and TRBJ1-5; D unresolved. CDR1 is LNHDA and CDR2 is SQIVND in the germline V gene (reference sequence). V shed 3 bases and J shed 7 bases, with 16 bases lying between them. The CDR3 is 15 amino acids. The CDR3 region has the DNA TGTGCCAGTAGTATTTCGAGGGCAGCCCTCCAGCCCCAGCATTTT. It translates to CASSISRAALQPQHF.

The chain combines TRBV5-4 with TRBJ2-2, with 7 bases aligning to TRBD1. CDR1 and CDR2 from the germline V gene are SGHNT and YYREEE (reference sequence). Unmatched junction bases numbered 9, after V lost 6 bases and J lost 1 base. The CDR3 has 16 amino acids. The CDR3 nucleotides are TGTGCCAGCACCCGTCGGGGACAGCTGAACACCGGGGAGCTGTTTTTT. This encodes CASTRRGQLNTGELFF.

The CDR3 DNA sequence: TGTGCCAGCAGCGCTATATCGGGACAGGCTTTCTATGGCTACACCTTC. Translating it yields CASSAISGQAFYGYTF. The rearrangement links TRBV9 to TRBJ1-2; the match to TRBD1 covers 8 bases. The CDR3 runs 16 residues. Germline-derived CDR1 and CDR2 are SGDLS and YYNGEE. The ends lost 3 bases at V and 4 bases at J; junction bases unmatched: 11.

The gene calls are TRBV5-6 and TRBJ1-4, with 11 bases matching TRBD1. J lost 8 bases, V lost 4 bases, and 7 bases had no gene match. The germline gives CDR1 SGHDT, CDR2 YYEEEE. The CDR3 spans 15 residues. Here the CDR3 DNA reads TGTGCCAGCAGCCGAGGCGGGACAGGGGGGGAAAAACTGTTTTTT. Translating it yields CASSRGGTGGEKLFF.